Presented here are 17 T cell receptor beta chains from one specimen sequenced in a study of T cells in Graves' hyperthyroidism and ophthalmopathy. TCR beta CDR3 sequences were amplified from RNA transcripts. First-round RT-PCR with HTBI primers amplified the TCR CDR3 region. TCRdb reprocessed the multiplex PCR reads via MiXCR and lists one record per CDR3 protein. The table includes 450,000 to 650,000 distinct CDR3 sequences, around 20% detected once. The source material was blood. The receptors stem from a man in his late teens or twenties with Graves' hyperthyroidism.

This clonotype was detected ten times or more. This chain joins TRBV6-5 and TRBJ2-5, with a weak D call TRBD2 (7 bases). Trimming took off 6 bases at V and 7 bases at J, with 18 bases between the two ends. Germline V gene data show CDR1 as MNHEY and CDR2 as SVGAGI. The CDR3 consists of 14 residues. The CDR3 is CASRGGPLRGTQYF. The CDR3 nucleotides read TGTGCCAGCAGGGGGGGGCCTCTCAGAGGGACCCAGTACTTC.

Details on this clonotype: This may stem from a read error, because a much larger clone lies one nucleotide away. The chain carries TRBV12-3 or TRBV12-4 and TRBJ1-1, with D possibly matching TRBD1 (6 bases). The CDR3 covers 14 residues. In DNA form, the CDR3 reads TGTACCAGCAGCTCATACAGGGACAATACTGAAGCTTTCTTT. It encodes CTSSSYRDNTEAFF.

This clonotype was counted at least ten times. This chain connects TRBV10-3 to TRBJ1-1; D gene uncertain. The CDR3 totals 13 residues. With 4 bases removed from V and 1 base from J, the gap between germline ends came to 7 bases. Germline V gene data show CDR1 as ENHRY and CDR2 as SYGVKD. The DNA of the CDR3 is TGTGCCATCAGTGGTGAGAGGAACACTGAAGCTTTCTTT. As protein: CAISGERNTEAFF.

J is TRBJ1-1 and V is TRBV5-1; TRBD1 aligns across 7 bases. V dropped 6 bases and J dropped 1; count of bases not matched to a gene: 9. In germline, CDR1 is SGHRS, CDR2 YFSETQ. This CDR3 has 15 amino acids. The CDR3 loop reads CASKQTGTANTEAFF. CDR3 in DNA: TGCGCCAGCAAACAAACCGGGACAGCGAACACTGAAGCTTTCTTT.

The chain links TRBV5-1 to TRBJ1-2; 7 bases align to TRBD1. V was clipped by 3 bases and J by 4 bases; unmatched bases: 6. The CDR3 is 14 amino acids. Germline CDR1 and CDR2: SGHRS and YFSETQ. This chain's CDR3 is CASSCDRALYGYTF. Written as DNA, the CDR3 is TGCGCCAGCAGCTGCGACAGGGCCCTCTATGGCTACACCTTC.

This clonotype occurred once. The chain's CDR3 is CASSHMTGRASGNTIYF. For the CDR3, the DNA is TGTGCCAGCAGCCATATGACAGGGCGGGCCTCTGGAAACACCATATATTTT. V is TRBV11-2 and J is TRBJ1-3; TRBD1 agrees at 7 bases. CDR1 and CDR2 (germline): SGHAT, FQNNGV. CDR3 size: 17 residues. J was trimmed by 0 bases and V by 5 bases; bases with no gene match: 10.

This clonotype was recorded many times. This chain joins TRBV29-1 and TRBJ1-1, with 8 bases fitting TRBD1. This CDR3 has 12 amino acids. CDR1 SQVTM and CDR2 ANQGSEA come from the germline V gene. The V segment lost 7 bases and the J segment 7 bases; nucleotides outside the gene matches: 8. CDR3 sequence: CSALTGGGEAFF. The CDR3 DNA reads TGCAGCGCCCTCACAGGGGGTGGTGAAGCTTTCTTT.

This clonotype was found many times. The chain recombines TRBV2 with TRBJ1-2, with D possibly TRBD1 on 5 matching bases. Germline values: CDR1 SNHLY, CDR2 FYNNEI. V was clipped by 8 bases and J by 6 bases, with 13 bases between them. This CDR3 has 12 residues. CDR3 protein: CASARQGDGYTF. CDR3 in DNA: TGTGCCAGCGCCCGGCAGGGAGATGGCTACACCTTC.

This clonotype was picked up many times. This chain joins TRBV29-1 and TRBJ2-7, with 11 positions matching TRBD1. This CDR3 has 13 amino acids. V shed 6 bases, J shed 2 bases, and the junction held 3 bases outside the gene matches. The V gene's germline CDR1 is SQVTM and CDR2 ANQGSEA. The CDR3 DNA follows: TGCAGCGTCGGACAGGGGGCGGCCTACGAGCAGTACTTC. Its protein product is CSVGQGAAYEQYF.

This clonotype showed up many times. J is TRBJ1-2 and V is TRBV5-1; 7 bases agree with TRBD1. This CDR3 has 14 residues. The germline V gene has CDR1 SGHRS and CDR2 YFSETQ. The V segment lost 7 bases and the J segment 4 bases; nucleotides outside the gene matches: 10. The CDR3: CASGRDSRGYGYTF. The CDR3, as DNA: TGCGCCAGCGGACGGGACAGTCGCGGCTATGGCTACACCTTC.

This clonotype was seen only a few times. The V gene is TRBV28, the J gene TRBJ1-5; 8 bases agree with TRBD1. CDR1 MDHEN and CDR2 SYDVKM come from the germline V gene. The trim removed 8 bases at V and 3 bases at J, leaving 9 bases unmatched. The CDR3 has 15 residues. This CDR3 reads CASADRGVYNQPQHF. The CDR3 DNA reads as TGTGCCAGCGCTGACAGGGGTGTATACAATCAGCCCCAGCATTTT.

This clonotype was observed at least ten times. The genes are TRBV2 and TRBJ1-1; no clear D. The germline gives CDR1 SNHLY, CDR2 FYNNEI. This CDR3 has 15 residues. V was cut by 3 bases and J by 4 bases, with 15 bases left in between. CDR3 bases: TGTGCCAGCAGTGAGGAGGGTCGGAAGAGCACTGAAGCTTTCTTT. This sequence encodes CASSEEGRKSTEAFF.

This clonotype was seen at least ten times. This rearrangement joins TRBV27 to TRBJ2-7; no reliable D call. Germline V lookup: CDR1 MNHEY, CDR2 SMNVEV (reference sequence). The V end was cut by 7 bases, the J end by 4 bases, with 17 bases between. CDR3 length: 14 residues. CDR3 sequence (DNA): TGTGCCAGCACCTCAAGAACACGGCCGTACGAGCAGTACTTC. It codes for CASTSRTRPYEQYF.

This clonotype has at least ten counts. V is TRBV10-3 and J is TRBJ2-7; D is undetermined. Germline V gene lookup returns CDR1 ENHRY and CDR2 SYGVKD. This CDR3 has 11 residues. Trimming stripped 3 bases from V and 2 bases from J, with 2 bases between. The CDR3: CAISETYEQYF. The CDR3 DNA reads TGTGCCATCAGTGAAACCTACGAGCAGTACTTC.

This clonotype has a count of ten or more. The rearrangement joins TRBV6-1 to TRBJ2-4; D is possibly TRBD1 (5 bases). This CDR3 has 14 amino acids. Between the trimmed V and J ends, which lost 0 bases and 8 bases, there was a span of 11 bases. Germline V CDR1 and CDR2: MNHNS, SASEGT. The CDR3 DNA reads as TGTGCCAGCAGTGAAGCTGTAAAAGGGGACATTCAGTACTTC. Translating gives CASSEAVKGDIQYF.

This clonotype was found many times. This sequence joins TRBV5-1 and TRBJ1-2; 8 positions match TRBD1. CDR1 and CDR2 (germline): SGHRS, YFSETQ. Unmatched junction bases numbered 9, after V lost 4 bases and J lost 4 bases. This CDR3 is 15 amino acids long. The DNA of the CDR3 is TGCGCCAGCAGCGTCGGACAGGGAAGTGCCTATGGCTACACCTTC. It translates to CASSVGQGSAYGYTF.

This chain joins TRBV13 and TRBJ2-7; perhaps TRBD2 as D (6 bases). Trimming removed 2 bases from V and 7 bases from J, with 15 bases in between. The CDR3 consists of 14 residues. Germline CDR1 reads PRHDT; CDR2 reads FYEKMQ (reference sequence). The CDR3 is CASSLRDWALEQYF. The CDR3 DNA reads TGTGCCAGCAGCTTAAGGGACTGGGCTCTGGAGCAGTACTTC.